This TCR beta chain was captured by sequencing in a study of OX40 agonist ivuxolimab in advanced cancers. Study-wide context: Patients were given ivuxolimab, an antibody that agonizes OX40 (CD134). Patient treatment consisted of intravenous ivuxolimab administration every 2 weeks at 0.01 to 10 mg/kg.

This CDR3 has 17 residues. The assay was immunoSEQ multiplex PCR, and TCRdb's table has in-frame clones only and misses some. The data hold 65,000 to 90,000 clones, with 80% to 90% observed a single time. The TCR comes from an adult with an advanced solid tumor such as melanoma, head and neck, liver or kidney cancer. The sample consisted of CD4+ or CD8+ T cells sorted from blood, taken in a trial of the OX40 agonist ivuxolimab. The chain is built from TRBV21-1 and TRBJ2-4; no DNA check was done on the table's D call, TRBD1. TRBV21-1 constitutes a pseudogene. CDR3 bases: TGTGCCAGCAGCAAAGAACAGGGGGCTTGGGCCAAAAACATTCAGTACTTC. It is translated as CASSKEQGAWAKNIQYF.